A selection of T cell receptor beta chains follows, all from one sample in a study of memory CD8 T cells in hepatitis C reinfection. TCRdb's table, derived via immunoSEQ multiplex PCR, lists solely in-frame clones and lacks some. Of some 50,000 clones in the sample, 89% were seen once. The specimen sequenced was naive CD8+ T cells sorted from blood. These receptor sequences come from a man aged 18 to 35 with hepatitis C virus infection. Each CDR3 is given with its conserved first and last residue. The D gene is left open where the match is weak. Clone size appears in some rows only: once, few, many, or a class for an expanded clone.

J gene: TRBJ2-1
clone size: .
D gene: .
V gene: TRBV11-2
CDR3 DNA: TGTGCCAGCAGCTTAGTAGATTACAATGAGCAGTTCTTC
CDR3 protein: CASSLVDYNEQFF

J gene: TRBJ2-3
clone size: .
D gene: TRBD2
V gene: TRBV5-1
CDR3 DNA: TGCGCCAGCAGCTTGGCTCGGGTGACTAGCGGGTTTGGAGATACGCAGTATTTT
CDR3 protein: CASSLARVTSGFGDTQYF

J gene: TRBJ1-1
clone size: .
D gene: .
V gene: TRBV28
CDR3 DNA: TGTGCCAGCAGCCTACAGGGCGGGAGGACTGAAGCTTTCTTT
CDR3 protein: CASSLQGGRTEAFF

J gene: TRBJ1-1
clone size: .
D gene: .
V gene: TRBV5-1
CDR3 DNA: TGCGCCAGCAGCTTAGACAGTTTTACTGAAGCTTTCTTT
CDR3 protein: CASSLDSFTEAFF

J gene: TRBJ2-5
clone size: .
D gene: .
V gene: TRBV6-5
CDR3 DNA: TGTGCCAGCAGTCCCCGGCAAGAGACCCAGTACTTC
CDR3 protein: CASSPRQETQYF

J gene: TRBJ2-1
clone size: .
D gene: .
V gene: TRBV5-6
CDR3 DNA: TGTGCCAGCAGCCGGGAGTTGAGCTCCTACAATGAGCAGTTCTTC
CDR3 protein: CASSRELSSYNEQFF

J gene: TRBJ2-3
clone size: .
D gene: .
V gene: TRBV7-3
CDR3 DNA: TGTGCCAGCAGCTTAATCGCCGGGGGCACAGATACGCAGTATTTT
CDR3 protein: CASSLIAGGTDTQYF

J gene: TRBJ2-7
clone size: .
D gene: .
V gene: TRBV7-9
CDR3 DNA: TGTGCCAGCAGCTCCGGGTTCTCCTACGAGCAGTACTTC
CDR3 protein: CASSSGFSYEQYF

J gene: TRBJ1-1
clone size: .
D gene: .
V gene: TRBV27
CDR3 DNA: TGTGCCAGCAGTTTATACCTGGGCGGGACGAACACTGAAGCTTTCTTT
CDR3 protein: CASSLYLGGTNTEAFF

J gene: TRBJ2-2
clone size: .
D gene: TRBD2
V gene: TRBV6-5
CDR3 DNA: TGTGCCAGCAGTTTGAGCGGGAACGGGGAGCTGTTTTTT
CDR3 protein: CASSLSGNGELFF

J gene: TRBJ2-3
clone size: .
D gene: .
V gene: TRBV27
CDR3 DNA: TGTGCCAGCAGTTTATCCTTGGGCCTAGATACGCAGTATTTT
CDR3 protein: CASSLSLGLDTQYF

J gene: TRBJ1-5
clone size: .
D gene: .
V gene: TRBV6-4
CDR3 DNA: TGTGCCAGCAGTGACTTTGAAGGAAATTACACAGGTCAGCCCCAGCATTTT
CDR3 protein: CASSDFEGNYTGQPQHF

J gene: TRBJ1-3
clone size: .
D gene: .
V gene: TRBV9
CDR3 DNA: TGTGCCAGCAGTCCCACAGGGCCCGGAAACGCCATATATTTT
CDR3 protein: CASSPTGPGNAIYF

J gene: TRBJ1-1
clone size: once
D gene: TRBD1
V gene: TRBV5-1
CDR3 DNA: TGCGCCAGCAGCTTCGGGACAGGGGGATTTGAAGCTTTCTTT
CDR3 protein: CASSFGTGGFEAFF

J gene: TRBJ2-1
clone size: .
D gene: .
V gene: TRBV5-1
CDR3 DNA: TGCGCCAGCAGCTTCACGCCCGGCTCGGGCTCCTACAATGAGCAGTTCTTC
CDR3 protein: CASSFTPGSGSYNEQFF

J gene: TRBJ2-3
clone size: .
D gene: .
V gene: TRBV6-5
CDR3 DNA: TGTGCCAGCAGTTACGGACTGTCAGATACGCAGTATTTT
CDR3 protein: CASSYGLSDTQYF

J gene: TRBJ1-4
clone size: .
D gene: .
V gene: TRBV19
CDR3 DNA: TGTGCCATTTCGAAATGGGGGGATAATGAAAAACTGTTTTTT
CDR3 protein: CAISKWGDNEKLFF

J gene: TRBJ1-2
clone size: .
D gene: TRBD1
V gene: TRBV5-4
CDR3 DNA: TGTGCCACTCAATCGGGGACAGACTATGGCTACACCTTC
CDR3 protein: CATQSGTDYGYTF

J gene: TRBJ2-7
clone size: .
D gene: .
V gene: TRBV7-9
CDR3 DNA: TGTGCCAGCAGCCTCGGTACAGTTGGCGAGCAGTACTTC
CDR3 protein: CASSLGTVGEQYF

J gene: TRBJ2-3
clone size: .
D gene: .
V gene: TRBV27
CDR3 DNA: TGTGCCAGCAGTCCAAGAGCCCTGGATACGCAGTATTTT
CDR3 protein: CASSPRALDTQYF

J gene: TRBJ1-6
clone size: .
D gene: .
V gene: TRBV27
CDR3 DNA: TGTGCCAGCAGTTTATTAGGGGATTCACCCCTCCACTTT
CDR3 protein: CASSLLGDSPLHF

J gene: TRBJ2-3
clone size: .
D gene: .
V gene: TRBV5-4
CDR3 DNA: TGTGCCAGCAGCTGGAGGACAGGCACAGATACGCAGTATTTT
CDR3 protein: CASSWRTGTDTQYF

J gene: TRBJ2-7
clone size: .
D gene: TRBD2
V gene: TRBV28
CDR3 DNA: TGTGCCAGCAGTTTTCCTACCAGGGGACTAGCCCCCACCTGGGACGAGCAGTACTTC
CDR3 protein: CASSFPTRGLAPTWDEQYF

J gene: TRBJ1-1
clone size: few
D gene: .
V gene: TRBV4-3
CDR3 DNA: TGCGCCAGCAGCCAAGATACGGTCATGAACACTGAAGCTTTCTTT
CDR3 protein: CASSQDTVMNTEAFF

J gene: TRBJ2-7
clone size: .
D gene: TRBD2
V gene: TRBV10-2
CDR3 DNA: TGCGCCAGCAGCTGGGCTAGCGGGAGCTCCTACGAGCAGTACTTC
CDR3 protein: CASSWASGSSYEQYF

J gene: TRBJ1-4
clone size: .
D gene: .
V gene: TRBV28
CDR3 DNA: TGTGCCAGCAGTGTCCGGGACATCTCACGGGCAACTAATGAAAAACTGTTTTTT
CDR3 protein: CASSVRDISRATNEKLFF

J gene: TRBJ2-3
clone size: .
D gene: TRBD1
V gene: TRBV27
CDR3 DNA: TGTGCCAGCAGTTTGGGGACAGGGGGTAGCACAGATACGCAGTATTTT
CDR3 protein: CASSLGTGGSTDTQYF

J gene: TRBJ2-1
clone size: .
D gene: .
V gene: TRBV4-3
CDR3 DNA: TGCGCCAGCAGCCAAGATGGGGACTGGGATGAGCAGTTCTTC
CDR3 protein: CASSQDGDWDEQFF

J gene: TRBJ1-5
clone size: .
D gene: .
V gene: TRBV5-4
CDR3 DNA: TGTGCCAGCAGCCGGGCCGGGGATAGCAATCAGCCCCAGCATTTT
CDR3 protein: CASSRAGDSNQPQHF

J gene: TRBJ2-3
clone size: .
D gene: TRBD2
V gene: TRBV10-1
CDR3 DNA: TGCGCCAGCAGTGAGTCGAGGAAACTAGCGGTAACAGATACGCAGTATTTT
CDR3 protein: CASSESRKLAVTDTQYF

J gene: TRBJ2-2
clone size: .
D gene: .
V gene: TRBV15
CDR3 DNA: TGTGCCACCAGCAGAGATCTTCTAGCGAGTACCGGGGAGCTGTTTTTT
CDR3 protein: CATSRDLLASTGELFF

J gene: TRBJ1-2
clone size: .
D gene: .
V gene: TRBV27
CDR3 DNA: TGTGCCAGCACTAGCGCGGTCGACTATGGCTACACCTTC
CDR3 protein: CASTSAVDYGYTF

J gene: TRBJ1-1
clone size: .
D gene: .
V gene: TRBV6-5
CDR3 DNA: TGTGCCAGCAGGGCGGGAACTGAAGCTTTCTTT
CDR3 protein: CASRAGTEAFF

J gene: TRBJ2-2
clone size: once
D gene: TRBD1
V gene: TRBV10-3
CDR3 DNA: TGTGCCATCAGTGAGTCGGAGGGGACAGGGGGCTGGCGCACCGGGGAGCTGTTTTTT
CDR3 protein: CAISESEGTGGWRTGELFF

J gene: TRBJ1-2
clone size: once
D gene: TRBD1
V gene: TRBV29-1
CDR3 DNA: TGCAGCGTTGAACTGGGACAGGAGGAGTATGGCTACACCTTC
CDR3 protein: CSVELGQEEYGYTF

J gene: TRBJ2-7
clone size: .
D gene: TRBD2
V gene: TRBV13
CDR3 DNA: TGTGCCAGCAGCTTAGGGGCTAGCGGCCACTACGAGCAGTACTTC
CDR3 protein: CASSLGASGHYEQYF

J gene: TRBJ2-7
clone size: .
D gene: TRBD2
V gene: TRBV6-1
CDR3 DNA: TGTGCCAGCAGTGAGGGACTAGCGGGAGGGGTCTACGAGCAGTACTTC
CDR3 protein: CASSEGLAGGVYEQYF

J gene: TRBJ1-5
clone size: .
D gene: .
V gene: TRBV4-1
CDR3 DNA: TGCGCCAGCAGCCATTTCAGGGGTACTCAGCCCCAGCATTTT
CDR3 protein: CASSHFRGTQPQHF

J gene: TRBJ2-2
clone size: .
D gene: TRBD2
V gene: TRBV19
CDR3 DNA: TGTGCCAGTAGAGCCGGGACTAGCGGGATCGGGGAGCTGTTTTTT
CDR3 protein: CASRAGTSGIGELFF

J gene: TRBJ2-7
clone size: once
D gene: TRBD1
V gene: TRBV11-2
CDR3 DNA: TGTGCCAGCAGCTGGGGGACAGGGGGCTACGAGCAGTACTTC
CDR3 protein: CASSWGTGGYEQYF

J gene: TRBJ2-7
clone size: .
D gene: TRBD1
V gene: TRBV11-2
CDR3 DNA: TGTGCCAGCGAGGGACAGGGATCCTACGAGCAGTACTTC
CDR3 protein: CASEGQGSYEQYF

J gene: TRBJ2-1
clone size: .
D gene: TRBD1
V gene: TRBV30
CDR3 DNA: TGTGCCTGGAGCGGGGAAAACAGGGGCCATGAGCAGTTCTTC
CDR3 protein: CAWSGENRGHEQFF

J gene: TRBJ2-3
clone size: .
D gene: TRBD2
V gene: TRBV4-2
CDR3 DNA: TGTGCCAGCAGCCAAGATGGCAGCGGGAGAACAGATACGCAGTATTTT
CDR3 protein: CASSQDGSGRTDTQYF

J gene: TRBJ1-1
clone size: few
D gene: TRBD1
V gene: TRBV5-1
CDR3 DNA: TGCGCCAGCAGCTTGGGGACAGGGAGGAACACTGAAGCTTTCTTT
CDR3 protein: CASSLGTGRNTEAFF

J gene: TRBJ1-2
clone size: .
D gene: TRBD1
V gene: TRBV30
CDR3 DNA: TGTGCCTGGCAGGACAGGGCGTTCTATGGCTACACCTTC
CDR3 protein: CAWQDRAFYGYTF

J gene: TRBJ2-7
clone size: .
D gene: .
V gene: TRBV19
CDR3 DNA: TGTGCCAGTAGTAGAACAGACTCCTACGAGCAGTACTTC
CDR3 protein: CASSRTDSYEQYF

J gene: TRBJ2-1
clone size: .
D gene: .
V gene: TRBV28
CDR3 DNA: TGTGCCAGCAGCCCAGGGACAACCGAGTACAATGAGCAGTTCTTC
CDR3 protein: CASSPGTTEYNEQFF

J gene: TRBJ2-7
clone size: .
D gene: TRBD1
V gene: TRBV7-8
CDR3 DNA: TGTGCCAGCAGCGAACACAGGGGGCCCTCCTACGAGCAGTACTTC
CDR3 protein: CASSEHRGPSYEQYF

J gene: TRBJ2-1
clone size: .
D gene: TRBD2
V gene: TRBV7-9
CDR3 DNA: TGTGCCAGCAGCCCCCCCCTAGCGGGAATGCGGCAGTTCTTC
CDR3 protein: CASSPPLAGMRQFF

J gene: TRBJ2-2
clone size: .
D gene: .
V gene: TRBV7-9
CDR3 DNA: TGTGCCAGCAGCTTTGCCGGGGGTGGCGGGGAGCTGTTTTTT
CDR3 protein: CASSFAGGGGELFF

J gene: TRBJ2-1
clone size: .
D gene: TRBD1
V gene: TRBV4-1
CDR3 DNA: TGCGCCAGCAGCCGCGGACAGGGCTATGAGCAGTTCTTC
CDR3 protein: CASSRGQGYEQFF

J gene: TRBJ2-5
clone size: .
D gene: TRBD2
V gene: TRBV6-1
CDR3 DNA: TGTGCCAGCAGTGTACTAGCGGGAGCGGGAGAGACCCAGTACTTC
CDR3 protein: CASSVLAGAGETQYF

J gene: TRBJ1-6
clone size: .
D gene: .
V gene: TRBV10-3
CDR3 DNA: TGTGCCATCAGTGCGGAGGGGCTATCACCCCTCCACTTT
CDR3 protein: CAISAEGLSPLHF